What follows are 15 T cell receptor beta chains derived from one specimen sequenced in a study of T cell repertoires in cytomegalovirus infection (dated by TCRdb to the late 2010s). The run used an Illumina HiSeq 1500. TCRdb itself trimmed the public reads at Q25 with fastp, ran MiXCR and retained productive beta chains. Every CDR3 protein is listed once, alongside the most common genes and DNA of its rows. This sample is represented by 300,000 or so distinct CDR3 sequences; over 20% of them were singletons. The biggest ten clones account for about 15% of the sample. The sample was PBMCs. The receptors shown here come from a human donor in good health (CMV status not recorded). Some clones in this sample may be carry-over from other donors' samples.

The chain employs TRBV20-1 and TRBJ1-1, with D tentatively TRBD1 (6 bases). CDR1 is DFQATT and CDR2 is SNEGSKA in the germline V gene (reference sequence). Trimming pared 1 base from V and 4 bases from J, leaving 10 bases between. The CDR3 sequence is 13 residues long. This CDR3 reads CSARVPGATEAFF. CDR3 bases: TGCAGTGCTAGAGTCCCAGGGGCCACTGAAGCTTTCTTT.

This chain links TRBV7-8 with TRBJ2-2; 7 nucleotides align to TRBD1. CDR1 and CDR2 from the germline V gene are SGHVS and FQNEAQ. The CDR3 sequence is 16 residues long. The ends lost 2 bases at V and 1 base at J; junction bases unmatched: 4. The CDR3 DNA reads TGTGCCAGCAGCTTACTGGACAGGTGGAACACCGGGGAGCTGTTTTTT. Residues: CASSLLDRWNTGELFF.

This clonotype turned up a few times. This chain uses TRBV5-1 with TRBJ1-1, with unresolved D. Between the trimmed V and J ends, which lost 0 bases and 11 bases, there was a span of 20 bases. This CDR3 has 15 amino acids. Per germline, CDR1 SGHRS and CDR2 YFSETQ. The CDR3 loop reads CASSLVEAGHMNAFF. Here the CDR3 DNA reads TGCGCCAGCAGCTTGGTCGAGGCAGGCCACATGAACGCTTTCTTT.

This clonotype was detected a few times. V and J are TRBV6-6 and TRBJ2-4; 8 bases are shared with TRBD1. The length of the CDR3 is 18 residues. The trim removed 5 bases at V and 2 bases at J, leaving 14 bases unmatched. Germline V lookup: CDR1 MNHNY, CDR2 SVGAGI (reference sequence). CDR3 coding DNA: TGTGCCAGCAGTCTTGATGACCCAGGGGGCTTCTCCAAAAACATTCAGTACTTC. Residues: CASSLDDPGGFSKNIQYF.

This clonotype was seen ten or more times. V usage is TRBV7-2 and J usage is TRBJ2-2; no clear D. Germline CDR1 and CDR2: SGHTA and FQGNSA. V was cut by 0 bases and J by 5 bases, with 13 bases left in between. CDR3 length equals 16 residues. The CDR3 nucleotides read TGTGCCAGCAGCTTAGCGGCAGGTCTTGGGACCGGGGAGCTGTTTTTT. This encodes CASSLAAGLGTGELFF.

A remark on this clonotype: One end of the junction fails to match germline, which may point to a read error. CDR3 region: CSARDTARNIQYF. CDR3 nucleotide sequence: TGCAGTGCTAGGGACACGGCCAGAAACATTCAGTACTTC. The V gene is TRBV20-1, the J gene TRBJ2-4; perhaps TRBD1 as D (5 bases). The length of the CDR3 is 13 residues. The germline V gene encodes CDR1 DFQATT and CDR2 SNEGSKA (reference sequence).

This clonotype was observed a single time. Written as DNA, the CDR3 is TGTGCCAGCAGCTACGGACAAGATCTCATGAACTATGGCTACACCTTC. This encodes CASSYGQDLMNYGYTF. This chain links TRBV6-2 or TRBV6-3 with TRBJ1-2; a possible D gene is TRBD1 (5 bases). Germline V gene data show CDR1 as MNHEY and CDR2 as SVGEGT. The CDR3 loop spans 16 amino acids. V dropped 6 bases and J dropped 2 bases, with 19 bases sitting between them.

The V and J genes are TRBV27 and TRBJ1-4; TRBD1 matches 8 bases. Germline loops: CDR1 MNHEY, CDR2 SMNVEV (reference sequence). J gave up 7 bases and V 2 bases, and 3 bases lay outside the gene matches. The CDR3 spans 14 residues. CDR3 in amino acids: CASSLNRGSEKLFF. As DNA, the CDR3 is TGTGCCAGCAGTTTAAACAGGGGGAGTGAAAAACTGTTTTTT.

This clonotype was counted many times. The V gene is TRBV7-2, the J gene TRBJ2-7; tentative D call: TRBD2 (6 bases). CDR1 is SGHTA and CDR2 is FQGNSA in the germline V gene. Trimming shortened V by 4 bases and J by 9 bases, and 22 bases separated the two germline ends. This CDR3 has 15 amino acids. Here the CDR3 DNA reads TGTGCCAGCAGCTCCCCCCGGGGGTATTCTACGAGGCAGTACTTC. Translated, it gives CASSSPRGYSTRQYF.

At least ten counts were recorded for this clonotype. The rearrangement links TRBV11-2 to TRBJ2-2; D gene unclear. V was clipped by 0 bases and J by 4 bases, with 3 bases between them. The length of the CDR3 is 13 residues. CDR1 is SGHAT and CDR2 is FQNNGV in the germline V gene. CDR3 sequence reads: CASSLDATGELFF. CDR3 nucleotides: TGTGCCAGCAGCTTAGATGCCACCGGGGAGCTGTTTTTT.

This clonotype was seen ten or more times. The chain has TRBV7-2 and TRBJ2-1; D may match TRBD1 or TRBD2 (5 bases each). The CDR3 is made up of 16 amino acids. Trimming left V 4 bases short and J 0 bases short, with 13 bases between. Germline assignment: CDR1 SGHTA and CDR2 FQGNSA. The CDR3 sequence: CASSYLGGNSYNEQFF. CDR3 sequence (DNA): TGTGCCAGCAGCTACCTTGGGGGTAACTCCTACAATGAGCAGTTCTTC. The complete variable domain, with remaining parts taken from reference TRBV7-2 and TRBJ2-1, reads GAGVSQSPSNKVTEKGKDVELRCDPISGHTALYWYRQSLGQGLEFLIYFQGNSAPDKSGLPSDRFSAERTGGSVSTLTIQRTQQEDSAVYLCASSYLGGNSYNEQFFGPGTRLTVL.

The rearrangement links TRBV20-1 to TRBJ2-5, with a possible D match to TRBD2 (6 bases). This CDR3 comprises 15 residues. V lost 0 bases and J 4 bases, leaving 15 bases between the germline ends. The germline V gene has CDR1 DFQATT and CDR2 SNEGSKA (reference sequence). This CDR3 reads CSARDPSRGLETQYF. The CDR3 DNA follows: TGCAGTGCTAGAGATCCTAGCCGGGGACTAGAGACCCAGTACTTC.

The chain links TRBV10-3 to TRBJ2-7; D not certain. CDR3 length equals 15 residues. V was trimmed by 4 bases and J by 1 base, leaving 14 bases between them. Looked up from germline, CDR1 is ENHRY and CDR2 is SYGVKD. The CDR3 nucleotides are TGTGCCATCAGTGGGGTCGCAGGTTCGTCCTACGAGCAGTACTTC. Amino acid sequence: CAISGVAGSSYEQYF.

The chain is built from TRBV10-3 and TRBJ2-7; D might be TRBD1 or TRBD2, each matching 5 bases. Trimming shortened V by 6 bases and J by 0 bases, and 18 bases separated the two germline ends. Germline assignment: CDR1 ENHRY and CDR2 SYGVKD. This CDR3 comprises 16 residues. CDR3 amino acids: CAIRDGSGRDSYEQYF. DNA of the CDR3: TGTGCCATCAGGGATGGGTCGGGGCGCGACTCCTACGAGCAGTACTTC.

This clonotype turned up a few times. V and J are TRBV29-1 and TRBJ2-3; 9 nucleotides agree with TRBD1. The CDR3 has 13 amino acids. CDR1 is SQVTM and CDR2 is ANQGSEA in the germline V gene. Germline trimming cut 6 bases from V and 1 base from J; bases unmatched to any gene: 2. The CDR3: CSVDRGGTDTQYF. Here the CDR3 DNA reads TGCAGCGTGGACAGGGGCGGCACAGATACGCAGTATTTT.